This T cell receptor beta chain was obtained from a study of human T cells and chemical hapten exposure. The wider study: DPC 0.01% went on the upper back by patch test, with reading at 6 days. TCR yields per sample varied mostly from small pooled library volume differences.

General study findings and limits: A positive correlation with patch test score was found for PT1 expanded TCR counts.

CDR1 is MNHEY, CDR2 SVGAGI, per germline. The CDR3 spans 12 residues. Trimming removed 2 bases at V and 11 bases at J, with 9 bases between. MiXCR, applied by TCRdb to the RACE reads, yields one record per CDR3 protein. This table has roughly 380,000 distinct CDR3 sequences, 5% to 6.5% appearing once. Indicated time point: pre-sensitization, week 0. Indicated treatment: therapeutic diphenylcyclopropenone sensitization with weekly scalp DPC. Donation of samples came from alopecia patients who were 18 to 70 years old and suitable for DPC. Ten or more counts support this clonotype. Its matching antigen is unknown.

This chain joins TRBV6-5 and TRBJ1-4; the D is unclear. The sequenced sample was whole blood, obtained in connection with sensitization to the hapten diphenylcyclopropenone (DPC). The receptor comes from a woman in her forties or fifties with alopecia areata. Some clones in this sample may be carry-over from other donors' samples. CDR3 nucleotides: TGTGCCAGCAGTTACGAGGGTCGGAAACTGTTTTTT. It translates to CASSYEGRKLFF.